These 31 T cell receptor beta chains came from one sample sequenced in a study of shared clonotypes between healthy human individuals. Produced via immunoSEQ multiplex PCR; TCRdb's table is partial and in-frame only. Of approximately 530,000 clones detected, 90% to 96% appear once; the ten largest clones hold around 0.066%. The sample was naive CD4+ T cells sorted from blood. The sample's subset: CD45RA+ positively selected. The receptor set was obtained from a woman aged 30 to 39 in good health.

V and J are TRBV11-2 and TRBJ2-3, with TRBD2 matching 9 bases. J lost 3 bases, V lost 3 bases, and 4 bases had no gene match. This CDR3 is built from 15 residues. CDR1 is SGHAT, CDR2 FQNNGV, per germline. CDR3 region: CASSFSGGGTDTQYF. For the CDR3, the DNA is TGTGCCAGCAGCTTTAGCGGGGGAGGTACAGATACGCAGTATTTT.

The V and J genes are TRBV5-1 and TRBJ2-7; no reliable D call. This CDR3 has 14 amino acids. V was clipped by 0 bases and J by 6 bases, with 13 bases between them. In germline, CDR1 is SGHRS, CDR2 YFSETQ. The CDR3 sequence is CASSLAALPTEQYF. CDR3 nucleotides: TGCGCCAGCAGCTTGGCAGCTCTACCAACCGAGCAGTACTTC.

The gene calls are TRBV6-5 and TRBJ2-1; possible D gene TRBD2, 7 bases. Trimming took 2 bases from V and 8 from J, leaving 19 bases between them. The germline V gene has CDR1 MNHEY and CDR2 SVGAGI. The CDR3 has 16 amino acids. The CDR3: CASSYPSPGGPDEQFF. As DNA, the CDR3 is TGTGCCAGCAGTTACCCCTCCCCGGGGGGCCCTGATGAGCAGTTCTTC.

V usage is TRBV11-2 and J usage is TRBJ1-3; D is unresolved. Germline values: CDR1 SGHAT, CDR2 FQNNGV. Trimming removed 2 bases at V and 4 bases at J, with 3 bases between. The CDR3 runs 12 residues. This chain's CDR3 is CASSLQGNTIYF. CDR3 coding DNA: TGTGCCAGCAGCTTACAAGGAAACACCATATATTTT.

The chain links TRBV18 to TRBJ2-7, with D maybe TRBD2 (5 bases). The V gene lost 2 bases and the J gene lost 0 bases, with 11 bases spanning the gap. This CDR3 has 15 amino acids. Germline CDR1 reads KGHSH; CDR2 reads LQKENI. Here the CDR3 DNA reads TGTGCCAGCTCACCAAAGCGGAGGAGCTCCTACGAGCAGTACTTC. This encodes CASSPKRRSSYEQYF.

The chain employs TRBV5-1 and TRBJ2-5, with TRBD2 matching 11 bases. The end of the DNA fits TRBJ2-7 better, so the J call may be wrong. The germline V gene has CDR1 SGHRS and CDR2 YFSETQ. CDR3 size: 17 residues. CDR3: CASSPYDIAGGPHEQYF. The CDR3 DNA follows: TGCGCCAGCAGCCCTTACGATATAGCGGGAGGGCCCCACGAGCAGTACTTC.

The chain combines TRBV2 with TRBJ1-4, with D maybe TRBD1 (6 bases). Trimming shortened V by 3 bases and J by 2 bases, and 16 bases separated the two germline ends. Germline loops: CDR1 SNHLY, CDR2 FYNNEI. The CDR3 extends over 17 amino acids. The CDR3 nucleotides read TGTGCCAGCAGTGACAGGGGTGTGGGTCTTACTAATGAAAAACTGTTTTTT. It yields the protein CASSDRGVGLTNEKLFF. Filled out from reference TRBV2 and TRBJ1-4, the complete variable domain reads EPEVTQTPSHQVTQMGQEVILRCVPISNHLYFYWYRQILGQKVEFLVSFYNNEISEKSEIFDDQFSVERPDGSNFTLKIRSTKLEDSAMYFCASSDRGVGLTNEKLFFGSGTQLSVL.

The chain employs TRBV6-1 and TRBJ1-5, with 8 bases aligning to TRBD1. Germline V lookup: CDR1 MNHNS, CDR2 SASEGT. V shed 3 bases and J 6 bases; nucleotides not matched to a gene: 10. CDR3 length: 16 amino acids. CDR3 nucleotide sequence: TGTGCCAGCAGTGATTCGGGCAGGGGGCCCAGTCAGCCCCAGCATTTT. Its protein product is CASSDSGRGPSQPQHF.

The chain uses TRBV5-1 and TRBJ2-7, with 7 positions matching TRBD2. Germline values: CDR1 SGHRS, CDR2 YFSETQ. The CDR3 sequence is 14 residues long. V was pared by 0 bases and J by 7 bases, with 7 bases of the junction left unmatched. The CDR3 bases are TGCGCCAGCAGCTTGGCGGGTGGGGAGGGGGAGCAGTACTTC. This gives the protein CASSLAGGEGEQYF.

V and J are TRBV9 and TRBJ2-5, with 13 bases fitting TRBD2. The CDR3 spans 17 residues. In germline, CDR1 is SGDLS, CDR2 YYNGEE. Germline trimming cut 0 bases from V and 3 bases from J; bases unmatched to any gene: 5. For the CDR3, the DNA is TGTGCCAGCAGCGTAGGAGATACTAGCGGGAGGGAAGAGACCCAGTACTTC. Protein sequence: CASSVGDTSGREETQYF.

The rearrangement links TRBV28 to TRBJ1-2; TRBD1 aligns across 9 bases. Trimming removed 6 bases from V and 5 bases from J; junction bases left unmatched: 7. The CDR3 totals 14 residues. Germline assignment: CDR1 MDHEN and CDR2 SYDVKM. CDR3 bases: TGTGCCAGCAGCCCGGGACAGGGACCTTATGGCTACACCTTC. It yields the protein CASSPGQGPYGYTF.

V and J are TRBV5-1 and TRBJ2-1; 7 positions match TRBD2. The CDR3 has 14 residues. The trim removed 5 bases at V and 8 bases at J, leaving 10 bases unmatched. Germline V CDR1 and CDR2: SGHRS, YFSETQ. The CDR3 region has the DNA TGCGCCAGCAGATTGCCGGGACTACTGTATGAGCAGTTCTTC. It specifies CASRLPGLLYEQFF.

The chain links TRBV7-8 to TRBJ2-7; TRBD1 is a possible D gene (5 bases). CDR3 length: 16 amino acids. Germline assignment: CDR1 SGHVS and CDR2 FQNEAQ. V shed 6 bases and J shed 4 bases, with 22 bases lying between them. The CDR3 loop is CASRQLSAQDPYEQYF. The CDR3 coding sequence is TGTGCCAGCAGACAGCTTAGTGCACAGGATCCGTACGAGCAGTACTTC.

This clone showed up just once. The V gene is TRBV7-2, the J gene TRBJ2-2, with D possibly being TRBD2 (6 bases). CDR3 size: 14 residues. CDR1 and CDR2 (germline): SGHTA, FQGNSA. V was shortened by 4 bases and J by 6 bases, with 12 bases between the two germline ends. The chain's CDR3 is CASSWTKGPGELFF. The CDR3 DNA is TGTGCCAGCAGCTGGACTAAGGGACCCGGGGAGCTGTTTTTT.

The chain carries TRBV19 and TRBJ2-5; maybe TRBD2 (5 bases). The end of the DNA is better explained by TRBJ2-7, so the J call may be wrong. Germline V gene sequence: CDR1 LNHDA, CDR2 SQIVND (reference sequence). CDR3 length equals 14 residues. CDR3 loop: CASSMAATGIEQYF. CDR3 DNA: TGTGCCAGTAGTATGGCTGCGACCGGGATCGAGCAGTACTTC.

V and J are TRBV27 and TRBJ2-7; the match to TRBD2 covers 9 bases. Germline V gene sequence: CDR1 MNHEY, CDR2 SMNVEV (reference sequence). V lost 8 bases, J lost 5 bases, and 22 bases stayed unmatched. The CDR3 contains 18 residues. In DNA form, the CDR3 reads TGTGCCAGCCTAAGAACCCTTAAAGGTAGCGGGAGTTCCCACGAGCAGTACTTC. Its translation: CASLRTLKGSGSSHEQYF.

This sequence joins TRBV18 and TRBJ2-5, with no clear D. The germline gives CDR1 KGHSH, CDR2 LQKENI. The V end was cut by 6 bases, the J end by 5 bases, with 16 bases between. There are 14 residues in the CDR3. CDR3 residues: CASSSVTPEETQYF. The CDR3 region has the DNA TGTGCCAGCTCGTCCGTGACCCCGGAGGAGACCCAGTACTTC.

The gene calls are TRBV6-4 and TRBJ2-1, with D hard to call. The CDR3 consists of 14 residues. Trimming cost V 5 bases and J 0 bases, with 8 bases left between them. Germline V lookup: CDR1 MRHNA, CDR2 SNTAGT. For the CDR3, the DNA is TGTGCCAGCAGTCTTAGAGGCTCCTACAATGAGCAGTTCTTC. This gives the protein CASSLRGSYNEQFF.

The V and J genes are TRBV11-1 and TRBJ1-1; D call uncertain. Germline-derived CDR1 and CDR2 are SGHAT and FQDESV (reference sequence). There are 12 residues in the CDR3. Trimming took 5 bases from V and 8 from J, leaving 12 bases between them. The CDR3 sequence is CASSQQGWEAFF. The CDR3 DNA reads TGTGCCAGCAGCCAACAAGGCTGGGAAGCTTTCTTT.

The J gene is TRBJ2-7, the V gene TRBV10-1, with unresolved D. Trimming left V 2 bases short and J 2 bases short, with 10 bases between. CDR1 and CDR2 (germline): WNHNN, SYGVQD (reference sequence). There are 14 residues in the CDR3. CDR3 sequence: CASSESYGAYEQYF. The DNA for the CDR3 is TGCGCCAGCAGTGAGAGTTATGGGGCCTACGAGCAGTACTTC.

The J gene is TRBJ2-7, the V gene TRBV27; 9 bases align to TRBD1. V was pared by 4 bases and J by 0 bases, with 4 bases of the junction left unmatched. Germline CDR1 reads MNHEY; CDR2 reads SMNVEV (reference sequence). There are 15 residues in the CDR3. This chain's CDR3 is CASSSPGQGSYEQYF. The CDR3 DNA sequence: TGTGCCAGCAGTTCTCCGGGACAGGGCTCCTACGAGCAGTACTTC.

The gene calls are TRBV28 and TRBJ2-1; 13 bases line up with TRBD2. The trim removed 6 bases at V and 6 bases at J, leaving 5 bases unmatched. Germline V gives CDR1 MDHEN, CDR2 SYDVKM. There are 15 residues in the CDR3. The CDR3 here is CASSWTSGSSNEQFF. DNA for the CDR3: TGTGCCAGCAGCTGGACTAGCGGGAGCTCCAATGAGCAGTTCTTC.

V and J are TRBV28 and TRBJ2-7, with 8 nucleotides matching TRBD1. V dropped 4 bases and J dropped 6; count of bases not matched to a gene: 11. Looked up from germline, CDR1 is MDHEN and CDR2 is SYDVKM. CDR3 length equals 15 residues. The CDR3 DNA follows: TGTGCCAGCAGTTCCCCCCGGCGACAGGGGTCCGAGCAGTACTTC. This sequence encodes CASSSPRRQGSEQYF.

This chain uses TRBV5-1 with TRBJ2-2, with 9 bases identical to TRBD1. In germline, CDR1 is SGHRS, CDR2 YFSETQ. The CDR3 is 15 residues long. V shed 2 bases and J 6 bases; nucleotides not matched to a gene: 5. CDR3 sequence (DNA): TGCGCCAGCAGCTTCGGGACAGGGAGGGCCGGGGAGCTGTTTTTT. Translation: CASSFGTGRAGELFF.

The chain couples TRBV7-3 to TRBJ2-7; TRBD2 matches 8 bases. With 5 bases clipped from V and 5 bases from J, the junction kept 8 bases outside the gene matches. This CDR3 region has 14 residues. Germline V gene lookup returns CDR1 SGHTA and CDR2 FQGTGA. CDR3 sequence reads: CASSPGLEGNEQYF. The CDR3 region has the DNA TGTGCCAGCAGCCCGGGACTAGAAGGGAACGAGCAGTACTTC.

The chain uses TRBV5-4 and TRBJ2-2; 11 positions agree with TRBD2. Germline V gives CDR1 SGHNT, CDR2 YYREEE (reference sequence). This CDR3 comprises 17 residues. V dropped 0 bases and J dropped 2; count of bases not matched to a gene: 3. This chain's CDR3 is CASSLAGTSGNTGELFF. Written as DNA, the CDR3 is TGTGCCAGCAGCTTGGCCGGGACTAGCGGAAACACCGGGGAGCTGTTTTTT.

The chain's CDR3 is CAAQREESSYEQYF. CDR3 DNA: TGTGCAGCCCAGCGGGAGGAAAGCTCCTACGAGCAGTACTTC. The chain recombines TRBV10-3 with TRBJ2-7; the match to TRBD2 covers 9 bases. The germline gives CDR1 ENHRY, CDR2 SYGVKD. The CDR3 is 14 residues long.

J is TRBJ2-3 and V is TRBV11-2; D may correspond to TRBD1 or TRBD2 (5 bases each). V was shortened by 3 bases and J by 2 bases, with 15 bases between the two germline ends. Germline lookup yields CDR1 SGHAT and CDR2 FQNNGV. This CDR3 contains 16 residues. As DNA, the CDR3 is TGTGCCAGCAGCTTTTGGGGTGGGGGATCCACAGATACGCAGTATTTT. This sequence encodes CASSFWGGGSTDTQYF.

The CDR3 is CASSPEPNTDTQYF. Here the CDR3 DNA reads TGTGCCAGCTCTCCGGAGCCAAACACAGATACGCAGTATTTT. The rearrangement joins TRBV18 to TRBJ2-3; D is ambiguous. From germline, CDR1 is KGHSH and CDR2 LQKENI. Between the trimmed V and J ends, which lost 6 bases and 2 bases, there was a span of 12 bases. The CDR3 loop spans 14 amino acids. The full variable domain, completed using reference TRBV18 and TRBJ2-3, is NAGVMQNPRHLVRRRGQEARLRCSPMKGHSHVYWYRQLPEEGLKFMVYLQKENIIDESGMPKERFSAEFPKEGPSILRIQQVVRGDSAAYFCASSPEPNTDTQYFGPGTRLTVL.

The chain uses TRBV7-2 and TRBJ1-1; possibly TRBD1 for D (6 bases). CDR1 is SGHTA and CDR2 is FQGNSA in the germline V gene. Trimming cost V 1 base and J 2 bases, with 11 bases left between them. The CDR3 runs 15 residues. This chain's CDR3 is CASSLEWTANTEAFF. CDR3 bases: TGTGCCAGCAGCTTAGAGTGGACAGCCAACACTGAAGCTTTCTTT.

The J gene is TRBJ2-2, the V gene TRBV19; no definite D call. Trimming cost V 7 bases and J 0 bases, with 12 bases left between them. CDR1 and CDR2 from the germline V gene are LNHDA and SQIVND (reference sequence). CDR3 length equals 15 residues. CDR3 loop: CASIPGLANTGELFF. The DNA for the CDR3 is TGTGCCAGTATACCGGGCCTGGCGAACACCGGGGAGCTGTTTTTT.